The present T cell receptor beta chain was sequenced within a study of control samples from healthy donors and cancer patients. This clone has a single count. Clones were sequenced by immunoSEQ multiplex PCR, and TCRdb holds only the in-frame ones, with some missing. The repertoire has roughly 150,000 clones, 89% of them found once; the top ten carry around 4.7%. Deletions cut 4 bases from V and 7 bases from J, with 15 bases between. Germline values: CDR1 SGHRS, CDR2 YFSETQ. The CDR3 has 14 residues. J is TRBJ1-5 and V is TRBV5-1; TRBD1 might be the D (5 bases). The sample taken for sequencing was blood. The clonotype comes from a man younger than 45 in good health. The CDR3 loop is CASSPTGGLQPQHF. In DNA form, the CDR3 reads TGCGCCAGCAGCCCGACGGGGGGGTTACAGCCCCAGCATTTT.